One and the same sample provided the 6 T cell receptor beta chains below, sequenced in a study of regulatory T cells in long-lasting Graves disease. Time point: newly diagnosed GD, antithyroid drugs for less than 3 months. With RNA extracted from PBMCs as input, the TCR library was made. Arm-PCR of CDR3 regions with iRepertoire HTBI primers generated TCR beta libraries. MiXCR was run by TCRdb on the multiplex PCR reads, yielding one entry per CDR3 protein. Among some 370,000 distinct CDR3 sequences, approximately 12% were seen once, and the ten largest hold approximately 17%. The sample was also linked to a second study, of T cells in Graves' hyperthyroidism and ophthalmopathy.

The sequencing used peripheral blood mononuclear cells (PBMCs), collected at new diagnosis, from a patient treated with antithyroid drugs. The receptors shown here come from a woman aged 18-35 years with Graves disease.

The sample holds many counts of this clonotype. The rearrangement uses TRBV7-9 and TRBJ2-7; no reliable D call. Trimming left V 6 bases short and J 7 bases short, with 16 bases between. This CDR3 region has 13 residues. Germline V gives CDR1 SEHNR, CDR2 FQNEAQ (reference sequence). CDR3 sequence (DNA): TGTGCCAGCAGTTCCAAGGCCCTAAAGGAGCAGTACGTC. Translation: CASSSKALKEQYV.

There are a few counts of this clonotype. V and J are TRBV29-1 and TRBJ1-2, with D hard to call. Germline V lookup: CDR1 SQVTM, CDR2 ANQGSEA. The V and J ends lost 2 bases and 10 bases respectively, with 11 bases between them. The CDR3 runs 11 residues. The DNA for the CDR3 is TGCAGCGTTGAACTCAAACCTCTCTACACCTTC. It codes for CSVELKPLYTF.

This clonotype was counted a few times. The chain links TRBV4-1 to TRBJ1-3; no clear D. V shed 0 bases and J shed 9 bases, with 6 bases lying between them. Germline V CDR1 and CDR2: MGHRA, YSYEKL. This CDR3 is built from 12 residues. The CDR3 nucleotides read TGCGCCAGCAGCCAAGACGGATCCACCATATATTTT. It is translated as CASSQDGSTIYF.

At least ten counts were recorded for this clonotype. CDR3 loop: CASSLVAADTQYF. CDR3 in DNA: TGTGCCAGCAGTTTAGTGGCTGCAGATACGCAGTATTTT. The V gene is TRBV12-3 or TRBV12-4, the J gene TRBJ2-3; no firm D call. The CDR3 runs to 13 residues. The V and J ends lost 1 base and 4 bases respectively, with 6 bases between them.

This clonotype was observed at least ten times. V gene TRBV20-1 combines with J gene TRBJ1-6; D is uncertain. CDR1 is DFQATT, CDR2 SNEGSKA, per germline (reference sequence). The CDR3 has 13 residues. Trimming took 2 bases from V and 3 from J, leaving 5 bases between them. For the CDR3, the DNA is TGCAGTGCTAGAAAGAGCTATAATTCACCCCTCCACTTT. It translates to CSARKSYNSPLHF.

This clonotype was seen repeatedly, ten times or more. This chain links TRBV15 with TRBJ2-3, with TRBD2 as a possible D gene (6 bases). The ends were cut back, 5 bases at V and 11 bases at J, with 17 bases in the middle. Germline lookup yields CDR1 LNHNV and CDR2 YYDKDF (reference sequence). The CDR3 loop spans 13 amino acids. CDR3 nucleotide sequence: TGTGCCACCAGCCGAGTAGGATTGGGGGGGCAGTATTTT. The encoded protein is CATSRVGLGGQYF.